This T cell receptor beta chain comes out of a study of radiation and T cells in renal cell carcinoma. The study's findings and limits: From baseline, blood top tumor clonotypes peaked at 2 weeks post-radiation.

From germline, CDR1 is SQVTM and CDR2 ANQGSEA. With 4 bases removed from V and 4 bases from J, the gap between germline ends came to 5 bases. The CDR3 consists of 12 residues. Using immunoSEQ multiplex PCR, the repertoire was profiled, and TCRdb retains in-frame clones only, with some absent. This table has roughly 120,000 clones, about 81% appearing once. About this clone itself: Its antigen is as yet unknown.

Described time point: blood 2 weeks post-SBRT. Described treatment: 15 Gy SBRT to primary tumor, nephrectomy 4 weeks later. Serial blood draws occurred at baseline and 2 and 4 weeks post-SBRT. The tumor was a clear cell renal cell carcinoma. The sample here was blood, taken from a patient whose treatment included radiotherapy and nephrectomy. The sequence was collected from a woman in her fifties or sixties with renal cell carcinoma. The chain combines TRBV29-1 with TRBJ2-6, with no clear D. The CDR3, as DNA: TGCAGCGTTGGTGGAGGGGCCAACGTCCTGACTTTC. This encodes CSVGGGANVLTF.